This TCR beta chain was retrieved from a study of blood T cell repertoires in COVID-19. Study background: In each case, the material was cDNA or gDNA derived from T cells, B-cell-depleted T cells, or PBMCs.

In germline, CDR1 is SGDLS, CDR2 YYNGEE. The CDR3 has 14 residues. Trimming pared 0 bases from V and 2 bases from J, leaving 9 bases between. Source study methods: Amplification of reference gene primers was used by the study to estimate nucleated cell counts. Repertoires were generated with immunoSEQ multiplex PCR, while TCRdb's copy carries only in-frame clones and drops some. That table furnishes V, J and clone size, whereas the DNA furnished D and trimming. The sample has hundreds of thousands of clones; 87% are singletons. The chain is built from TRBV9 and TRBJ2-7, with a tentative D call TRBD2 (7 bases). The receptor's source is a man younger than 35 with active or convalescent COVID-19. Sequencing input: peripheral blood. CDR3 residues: CASSVAGGPYEQYF. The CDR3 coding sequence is TGTGCCAGCAGCGTAGCGGGGGGCCCCTACGAGCAGTACTTC.